Below are 25 T cell receptor beta chains sequenced from a single sample in a study of blood T cell repertoires in COVID-19. Profiling relied on immunoSEQ multiplex PCR, and the TCRdb table lists in-frame clones only, not all of them. Of about 48,000 clones in the sample, 87% were seen once. Sequenced material: peripheral blood. These TCRs come from a human donor in a cohort sampled during active COVID-19.

The chain recombines TRBV6-5 with TRBJ2-7; possibly TRBD1 for D (5 bases). Trimming took 0 bases from V and 7 from J, leaving 13 bases between them. CDR1 and CDR2 (germline): MNHEY, SVGAGI. This CDR3 spans 14 amino acids. The CDR3 sequence: CASSYSNRGWEQYF. CDR3 DNA sequence: TGTGCCAGCAGTTACTCGAATAGGGGATGGGAGCAGTACTTC.

The DNA for the CDR3 is TGTGCCAGCAGCGTAGTCGGGGACAGGCGGGGCTACACCTTC. Translation gives CASSVVGDRRGYTF. The chain links TRBV9 to TRBJ1-2, with 8 bases lining up with TRBD1. Germline assignment: CDR1 SGDLS and CDR2 YYNGEE. The V gene end was trimmed by 0 bases and the J gene end by 8 bases; junction bases not matched to a gene: 6. This CDR3 spans 14 amino acids.

As concerns this clone: Distinct nucleotide sequences in the sample also encode this CDR3. V gene TRBV2 combines with J gene TRBJ2-3; D gene uncertain. Germline V CDR1 and CDR2: SNHLY, FYNNEI. V was shortened by 4 bases and J by 6 bases, with 2 bases between the two germline ends. The CDR3 covers 10 residues. The chain's CDR3 is CASSADTQYF. The CDR3 DNA sequence: TGTGCCAGCAGTGCGGATACGCAGTATTTT.

V and J are TRBV5-8 and TRBJ2-5, with 7 bases lining up with TRBD1. With V trimmed by 3 bases and J by 2 bases, 10 bases remained unmatched. Germline V gene lookup returns CDR1 SGHTS and CDR2 YDEGEE. The CDR3 loop spans 16 amino acids. The CDR3 region has the DNA TGTGCCAGCAGCTACCTAGGGACAGTCTTTCAAGAGACCCAGTACTTC. Residues: CASSYLGTVFQETQYF.

The chain uses TRBV4-3 and TRBJ2-5, with 9 bases that match TRBD1. J gave up 4 bases and V 0 bases, and 6 bases lay outside the gene matches. Germline-derived CDR1 and CDR2 are LGHNA and YSLEER. The CDR3 runs 16 residues. The CDR3 loop is CASSQEGQGRGETQYF. The DNA for the CDR3 is TGCGCCAGCAGCCAAGAAGGACAGGGGAGGGGAGAGACCCAGTACTTC.

This chain links TRBV19 with TRBJ1-2, with 7 bases identical to TRBD1. The germline CDR1 and CDR2 sequences are LNHDA and SQIVND (reference sequence). Losses at the gene ends were 8 bases for V and 4 bases for J; bases not matched to a gene: 13. The CDR3 runs to 15 residues. The chain's CDR3 is CASGPGQQVFYGYTF. DNA for the CDR3: TGTGCCAGTGGCCCGGGACAGCAAGTTTTCTATGGCTACACCTTC.

The J gene is TRBJ2-7, the V gene TRBV7-9; 7 bases are shared with TRBD1. Germline CDR1 reads SEHNR; CDR2 reads FQNEAQ (reference sequence). V lost 0 bases to trimming and J lost 1 base; unmatched junction nucleotides: 9. This CDR3 is 17 amino acids long. The DNA for the CDR3 is TGTGCCAGCAGCTTAGCGATTCCCGGACAGGCGTCCTACGAGCAGTACTTC. Amino acid sequence: CASSLAIPGQASYEQYF.

The rearrangement uses TRBV14 and TRBJ2-7; tentatively, D is TRBD1 (5 bases). The germline V gene encodes CDR1 SGHDN and CDR2 FVKESK. V was cut by 6 bases and J by 2 bases, with 11 bases left in between. This CDR3 comprises 13 residues. The DNA for the CDR3 is TGTGCCAGCAGAATTGACAGTACCTACGAGCAGTACTTC. This encodes CASRIDSTYEQYF. Filled out from reference TRBV14 and TRBJ2-7, the complete variable domain reads EAGVTQFPSHSVIEKGQTVTLRCDPISGHDNLYWYRRVMGKEIKFLLHFVKESKQDESGMPNNRFLAERTGGTYSTLKVQPAELEDSGVYFCASRIDSTYEQYFGPGTRLTVT.

The rearrangement links TRBV7-9 to TRBJ1-1, with TRBD1 matching over 7 bases. This CDR3 spans 14 amino acids. V trimming: 5 bases; J trimming: 0 bases; junction bases outside the gene matches: 3. Germline V gives CDR1 SEHNR, CDR2 FQNEAQ (reference sequence). CDR3 loop: CASSLGQLNTEAFF. The CDR3 DNA reads TGTGCCAGCAGCCTGGGACAGCTGAACACTGAAGCTTTCTTT.

This clone was seen only a few times. The CDR3 DNA sequence: TGTGCCAGCAGTGACGGAGGGTGGGGCGAGCAGTACTTC. It yields the protein CASSDGGWGEQYF. This sequence joins TRBV6-1 and TRBJ2-7, with D possibly TRBD2 on 6 matching bases. The germline V and J ends were trimmed by 3 bases and 6 bases, with 12 bases remaining between them. CDR1 and CDR2 from the germline V gene are MNHNS and SASEGT. The CDR3 extends over 13 amino acids.

This clone came up a few times. The gene calls are TRBV5-1 and TRBJ2-3; 10 positions agree with TRBD1. Germline V gives CDR1 SGHRS, CDR2 YFSETQ. There are 18 residues in the CDR3. V lost 4 bases, J lost 2 bases, and 13 bases stayed unmatched. Written as DNA, the CDR3 is TGCGCCAGCAGCCAAATCCCTTCGGGACAGGGGTACACAGATACGCAGTATTTT. It encodes CASSQIPSGQGYTDTQYF.

V and J are TRBV6-5 and TRBJ1-4, with 9 bases that match TRBD1. This CDR3 has 14 residues. Trimming removed 6 bases from V and 8 bases from J; junction bases left unmatched: 7. The germline CDR1 and CDR2 sequences are MNHEY and SVGAGI. As DNA, the CDR3 is TGTGCCAGCAGATTGCGGGACAGGGAAGAAAAACTGTTTTTT. As protein: CASRLRDREEKLFF.

This chain connects TRBV15 to TRBJ2-4; 8 nucleotides agree with TRBD2. This CDR3 comprises 16 residues. Per the germline V gene, CDR1 is LNHNV and CDR2 is YYDKDF (reference sequence). V lost 0 bases and J lost 4; bases outside the gene matches: 5. The CDR3 sequence: CATSRDAASGKNIQYF. The CDR3 coding sequence is TGTGCCACCAGCAGAGATGCGGCTAGCGGGAAAAACATTCAGTACTTC. Full variable domain (missing parts from reference TRBV15 and TRBJ2-4): DAMVIQNPRYQVTQFGKPVTLSCSQTLNHNVMYWYQQKSSQAPKLLFHYYDKDFNNEADTPDNFQSRRPNTSFCFLDIRSPGLGDTAMYLCATSRDAASGKNIQYFGAGTRLSVL.

CDR3 amino acids: CASSLLRTGVTLNTEAFF. CDR3 DNA: TGTGCCAGCAGCTTACTGAGGACAGGGGTTACATTGAACACTGAAGCTTTCTTT. This chain links TRBV13 with TRBJ1-1; 9 positions match TRBD1. This CDR3 is built from 18 residues. Germline CDR1 and CDR2: PRHDT and FYEKMQ (reference sequence). The junction had 10 bases not matched to a gene; V was cut back by 2 bases and J by 0 bases.

This clone was found a few times. The chain uses TRBV4-2 and TRBJ1-5; D is perhaps TRBD1 (6 bases). Between the trimmed V and J ends, which lost 0 bases and 5 bases, there was a span of 14 bases. Germline V gene data show CDR1 as LGHNA and CDR2 as YNFKEQ. The CDR3 spans 16 residues. Here the CDR3 reads CASSQDEGGGYQPQHF. The CDR3 coding sequence is TGTGCCAGCAGCCAAGATGAAGGGGGAGGGTATCAGCCCCAGCATTTT.

This rearrangement joins TRBV3-1 (or the pseudogene TRBV3-2) to TRBJ1-2; 11 positions agree with TRBD1. Germline CDR1 and CDR2: LGHDT and YNNKEL (reference sequence). The CDR3 consists of 16 residues. J gave up 1 base and V 3 bases, and 4 bases lay outside the gene matches. The chain's CDR3 is CASSQDRGHSNYGYTF. The CDR3 DNA follows: TGTGCCAGCAGCCAGGACAGGGGGCATAGTAACTATGGCTACACCTTC.

The genes are TRBV28 and TRBJ1-1, with TRBD1 matching 9 bases. This CDR3 is 14 amino acids long. V was pared by 6 bases and J by 6 bases, with 8 bases of the junction left unmatched. Germline CDR1 and CDR2: MDHEN and SYDVKM. The CDR3 DNA reads TGTGCCAGCAGGACAACAGGGGGCATTCCTGAAGCTTTCTTT. Amino acids: CASRTTGGIPEAFF.

V is TRBV28 and J is TRBJ1-1; D remains unclear. Germline CDR1 is MDHEN and CDR2 is SYDVKM. Trimming stripped 5 bases from V and 5 bases from J, with 21 bases between. This CDR3 has 16 residues. The DNA for the CDR3 is TGTGCCAGCAGTCCCCTGGTAGCCCGAGGAAGGACTGAAGCTTTCTTT. Translating it yields CASSPLVARGRTEAFF. The full variable domain, with the rest looked up from reference TRBV28 and TRBJ1-1, is DVKVTQSSRYLVKRTGEKVFLECVQDMDHENMFWYRQDPGLGLRLIYFSYDVKMKEKGDIPEGYSVSREKKERFSLILESASTNQTSMYLCASSPLVARGRTEAFFGQGTRLTVV.

The chain combines TRBV12-3 or TRBV12-4 with TRBJ1-3; a possible D gene is TRBD1 (5 bases). The CDR3 length is 13 residues. The V end lost 6 bases, the J end lost 4 bases, and 10 bases lay between the germline ends. CDR3 amino acids: CASRAGSGNTIYF. CDR3 in DNA: TGTGCCAGCAGGGCAGGGTCGGGAAACACCATATATTTT.

The rearrangement joins TRBV28 to TRBJ2-2; 15 positions match TRBD2. Germline CDR1 reads MDHEN; CDR2 reads SYDVKM. The CDR3 loop spans 17 amino acids. The J segment lost 5 bases and the V segment lost 2 bases, leaving 3 bases of the junction unmatched. In nucleotides, the CDR3 is TGTGCCAGCAGTTTACGGGGACTAGCGGGAGGAACCGGGGAGCTGTTTTTT. Amino acids: CASSLRGLAGGTGELFF.

The V call is TRBV10-2, the J call TRBJ2-3; D is ambiguous. This CDR3 spans 14 amino acids. The V and J ends lost 7 bases and 0 bases respectively, with 11 bases between them. Germline assignment: CDR1 WSHSY and CDR2 SAAADI. The CDR3 region has the DNA TGCGCCAGCACGGAGTATTCTAGCACAGATACGCAGTATTTT. Translating gives CASTEYSSTDTQYF.

The J gene is TRBJ2-2, the V gene TRBV13; 9 nucleotides line up with TRBD2. The CDR3 sequence is 16 residues long. Germline CDR1 and CDR2: PRHDT and FYEKMQ (reference sequence). V was pared by 3 bases and J by 6 bases, with 8 bases of the junction left unmatched. The CDR3 region is CASSFGAGGPPGELFF. Written as DNA, the CDR3 is TGTGCCAGCAGCTTTGGGGCGGGGGGGCCCCCCGGGGAGCTGTTTTTT.

V usage is TRBV19 and J usage is TRBJ2-3; 7 bases match TRBD2. The J segment lost 2 bases and the V segment lost 11 bases, leaving 22 bases of the junction unmatched. CDR1 is LNHDA, CDR2 SQIVND, per germline (reference sequence). This CDR3 contains 18 residues. The CDR3 region is CARSGTTPTTQFTDTQYF. The DNA of the CDR3 is TGTGCCCGTTCCGGGACTACCCCGACTACCCAATTCACAGATACGCAGTATTTT.

The V gene is TRBV2, the J gene TRBJ1-1; D call uncertain. The germline gives CDR1 SNHLY, CDR2 FYNNEI. The CDR3 contains 14 residues. Trimming stripped 1 base from V and 1 base from J, with 7 bases between. The CDR3 bases are TGTGCCAGCAGTGAAGGACGAGGGAACACTGAAGCTTTCTTT. Residues: CASSEGRGNTEAFF. The full variable domain, in which reference TRBV2 and TRBJ1-1 provide the parts outside the CDR3, is EPEVTQTPSHQVTQMGQEVILRCVPISNHLYFYWYRQILGQKVEFLVSFYNNEISEKSEIFDDQFSVERPDGSNFTLKIRSTKLEDSAMYFCASSEGRGNTEAFFGQGTRLTVV.

The chain recombines TRBV5-1 with TRBJ2-2; TRBD1 matches 9 bases. Germline V lookup: CDR1 SGHRS, CDR2 YFSETQ. V shed 3 bases, J shed 7 bases, and the junction held 10 bases outside the gene matches. This CDR3 is built from 16 residues. As DNA, the CDR3 is TGCGCCAGCAGCTCCCCGGGACAGGGAGACTTCGGGGAGCTGTTTTTT. As protein: CASSSPGQGDFGELFF. The full variable domain, with the rest looked up from reference TRBV5-1 and TRBJ2-2, is KAGVTQTPRYLIKTRGQQVTLSCSPISGHRSVSWYQQTPGQGLQFLFEYFSETQRNKGNFPGRFSGRQFSNSRSEMNVSTLELGDSALYLCASSSPGQGDFGELFFGEGSRLTVL.